This is a list of T cell receptor delta chains from one sample in a study of gamma-delta T cells after stem cell transplantation. TCRdb re-called clones from the RT-PCR reads using CATT. Of 11,000 or so delta-chain clones listed, 38% are singletons. Sequencing input: gamma-delta T cells. The receptors stem from a human donor. It is not recorded whose cells these are; they may come from a transplant donor. Each CDR3 is given with its conserved first and last residue.

TRDV2	TRDJ3	CACDISLLGAPRKFWDTRQMFF
TRDV1	TRDJ1	CALGEFTSSSGGYGTDKLIF
TRDV1	TRDJ1	CALGESIKFPLPSTGGYLTRYTDKLIF
TRDV2	TRDJ1	CACDPNSYYAVFYPRYTYKLIF
TRDV3	TRDJ1	CAFQSSPELGVGNDKLIF
TRDV1	TRDJ1	CALGPSTTPKSPWGHTDKLIF
TRDV3	TRDJ1	CAFKGERYTDKLIF
TRDV1	TRDJ1	CALGEICLPTDKLIF
TRDV2	TRDJ3	CACDTVVGGYTSRDTRQMFF
TRDV2	TRDJ1	CACDELPRGIRPAYTDKLIF
TRDV1	TRDJ1	CASGETFGRTDKLIF
TRDV1	TRDJ1	CALAGSGSLDTDKLIF
TRDV1	TRDJ1	CALGELGGVLGFPYTDKLIF
TRDV3	TRDJ1	CALNLPPVGIRWGDKLIF
TRDV1	TRDJ1	CALGGRRRGDWGDKLIF
TRDV1	TRDJ1	CALGEPRFLHLGDTDKLIF
TRDV1	TRDJ1	CALRCGVATDKLIF
TRDV3	TRDJ1	CACAPRYTDKLIF
TRDV1	TRDJ1	CALGIEYWGIRKETDKLIF
TRDV1	TRDJ1	CALGELRKPTEWGRPLYTDKLIF
TRDV3	TRDJ1	CAFILSYEPYWGIRAYTDKLIF
TRDV1	TRDJ1	CALGELRPPMGDRLKLIF
TRDV1	TRDJ1	CAIGVTKLGDKGYTDKLIF
TRDV3	TRDJ1	CAFVESPTLVVGDYKLIF
TRDV1	TRDJ1	CALGDHHGGASYWGIRKGTDKLIF
TRDV2	TRDJ3	CACDTLTIPRYWGIRRSSWDTRQMFF
TRDV1	TRDJ1	CALGEPDDFPTNKITGGYWDKLIF
TRDV1	TRDJ1	CALGVGFSFYWGNNTDKLIF
TRDV2	TRDJ1	CACDTCSNWGIYNKLIF
TRDV2	TRDJ3	CACDLLGDSSSWDTRQMFF
TRDV2	TRDJ3	CACAMDEGASPWDTRQMFF
TRDV2	TRDJ3	CACEVGYRPPWDTRQMFF